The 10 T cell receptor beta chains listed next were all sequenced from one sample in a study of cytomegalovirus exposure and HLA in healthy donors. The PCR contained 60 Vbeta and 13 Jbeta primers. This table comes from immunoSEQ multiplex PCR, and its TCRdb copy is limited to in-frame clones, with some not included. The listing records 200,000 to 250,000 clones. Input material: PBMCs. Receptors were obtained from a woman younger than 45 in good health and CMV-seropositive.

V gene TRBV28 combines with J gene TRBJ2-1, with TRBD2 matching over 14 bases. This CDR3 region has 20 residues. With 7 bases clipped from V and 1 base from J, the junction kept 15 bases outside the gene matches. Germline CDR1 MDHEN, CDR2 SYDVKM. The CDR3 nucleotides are TGTGCCAGCACTATTGGGATGGGACTAGCGGGAGATGGGTCCTACAATGAGCAGTTCTTC. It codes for CASTIGMGLAGDGSYNEQFF.

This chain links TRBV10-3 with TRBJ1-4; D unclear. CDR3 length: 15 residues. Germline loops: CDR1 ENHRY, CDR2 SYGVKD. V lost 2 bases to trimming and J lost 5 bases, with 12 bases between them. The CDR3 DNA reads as TGTGCCATCAGTGAGACTAACGGAGAGAATGAAAAACTGTTTTTT. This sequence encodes CAISETNGENEKLFF.

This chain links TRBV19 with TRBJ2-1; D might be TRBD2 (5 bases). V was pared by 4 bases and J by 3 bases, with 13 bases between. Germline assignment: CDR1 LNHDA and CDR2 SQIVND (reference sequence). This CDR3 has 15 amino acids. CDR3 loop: CASSTGGVDYNEQFF. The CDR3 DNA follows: TGTGCCAGTAGTACCGGAGGAGTCGACTACAATGAGCAGTTCTTC.

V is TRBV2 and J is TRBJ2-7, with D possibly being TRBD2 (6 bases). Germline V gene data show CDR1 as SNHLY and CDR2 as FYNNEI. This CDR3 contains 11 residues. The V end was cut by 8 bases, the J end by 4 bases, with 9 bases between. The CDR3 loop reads CASGRLYEQYF. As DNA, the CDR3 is TGTGCCAGCGGGAGGTTATACGAGCAGTACTTC.

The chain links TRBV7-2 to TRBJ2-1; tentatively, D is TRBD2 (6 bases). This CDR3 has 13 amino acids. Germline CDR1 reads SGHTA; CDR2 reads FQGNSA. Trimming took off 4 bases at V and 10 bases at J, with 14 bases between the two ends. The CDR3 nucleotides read TGTGCCAGCAGCTCCATGGGGGGTGGGGAGCAGTTCTTC. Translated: CASSSMGGGEQFF.

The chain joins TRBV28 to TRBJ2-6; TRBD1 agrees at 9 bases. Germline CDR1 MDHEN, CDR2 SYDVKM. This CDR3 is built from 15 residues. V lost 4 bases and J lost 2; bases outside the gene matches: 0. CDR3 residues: CASSWTGAGANVLTF. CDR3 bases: TGTGCCAGCAGTTGGACAGGGGCTGGGGCCAACGTCCTGACTTTC. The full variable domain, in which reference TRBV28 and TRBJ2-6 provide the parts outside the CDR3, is DVKVTQSSRYLVKRTGEKVFLECVQDMDHENMFWYRQDPGLGLRLIYFSYDVKMKEKGDIPEGYSVSREKKERFSLILESASTNQTSMYLCASSWTGAGANVLTFGAGSRLTVL.

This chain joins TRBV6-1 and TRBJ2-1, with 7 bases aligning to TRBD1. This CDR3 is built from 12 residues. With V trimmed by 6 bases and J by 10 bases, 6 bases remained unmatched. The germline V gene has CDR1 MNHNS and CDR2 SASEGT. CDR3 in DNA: TGTGCCAGCAGCCTGACAGGGAGCGAGCAGTTCTTC. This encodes CASSLTGSEQFF.

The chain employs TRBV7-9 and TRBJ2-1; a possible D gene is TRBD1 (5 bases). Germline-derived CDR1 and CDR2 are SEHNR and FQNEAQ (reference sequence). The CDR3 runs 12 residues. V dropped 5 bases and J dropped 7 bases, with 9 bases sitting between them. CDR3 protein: CASSLQANEQFF. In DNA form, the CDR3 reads TGTGCCAGCAGCCTACAGGCAAATGAGCAGTTCTTC.

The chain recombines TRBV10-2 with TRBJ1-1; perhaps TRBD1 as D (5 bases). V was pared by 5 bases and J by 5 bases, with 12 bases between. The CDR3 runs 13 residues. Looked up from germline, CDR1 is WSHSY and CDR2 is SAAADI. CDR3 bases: TGCGCCAGCAGTAAAGACAGAGGTACTGAAGCTTTCTTT. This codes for CASSKDRGTEAFF.

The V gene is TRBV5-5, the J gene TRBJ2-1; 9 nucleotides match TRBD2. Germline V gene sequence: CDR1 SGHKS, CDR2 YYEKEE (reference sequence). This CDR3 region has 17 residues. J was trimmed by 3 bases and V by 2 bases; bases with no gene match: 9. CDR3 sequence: CASSLVFRGRVYNEQFF. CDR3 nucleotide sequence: TGTGCCAGCAGCTTAGTTTTTCGCGGGAGGGTCTACAATGAGCAGTTCTTC.